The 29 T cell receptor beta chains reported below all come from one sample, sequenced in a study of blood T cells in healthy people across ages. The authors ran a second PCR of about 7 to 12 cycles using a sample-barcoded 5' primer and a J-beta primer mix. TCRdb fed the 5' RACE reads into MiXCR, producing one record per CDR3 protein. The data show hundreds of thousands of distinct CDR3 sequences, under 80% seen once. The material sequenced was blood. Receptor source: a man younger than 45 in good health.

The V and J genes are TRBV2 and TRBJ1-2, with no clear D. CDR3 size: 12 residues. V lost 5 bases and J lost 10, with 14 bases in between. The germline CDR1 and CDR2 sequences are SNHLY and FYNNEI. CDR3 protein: CASSSLQRDYTF. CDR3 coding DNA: TGTGCCAGCAGTTCTTTACAGCGCGACTACACCTTC.

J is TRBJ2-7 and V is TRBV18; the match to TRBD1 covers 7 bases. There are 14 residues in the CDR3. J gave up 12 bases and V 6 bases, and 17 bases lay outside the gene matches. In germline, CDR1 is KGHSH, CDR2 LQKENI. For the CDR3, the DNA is TGTGCCAGCTCTTCCGCACCCCGGGACAGCCCTCGGTACTTC. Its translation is CASSSAPRDSPRYF.

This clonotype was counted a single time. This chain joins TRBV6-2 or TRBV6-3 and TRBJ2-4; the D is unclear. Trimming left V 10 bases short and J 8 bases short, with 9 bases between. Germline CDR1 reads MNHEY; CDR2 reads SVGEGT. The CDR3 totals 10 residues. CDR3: CATAQDIQYF. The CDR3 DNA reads TGTGCCACAGCTCAAGACATTCAGTACTTC.

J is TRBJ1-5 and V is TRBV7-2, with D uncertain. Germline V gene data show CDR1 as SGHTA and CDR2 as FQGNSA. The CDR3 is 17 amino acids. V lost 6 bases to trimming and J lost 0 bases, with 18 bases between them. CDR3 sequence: CASSYSVSFYSNQPQHF. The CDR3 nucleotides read TGTGCCAGCAGTTATAGCGTATCCTTTTATAGCAATCAGCCCCAGCATTTT.

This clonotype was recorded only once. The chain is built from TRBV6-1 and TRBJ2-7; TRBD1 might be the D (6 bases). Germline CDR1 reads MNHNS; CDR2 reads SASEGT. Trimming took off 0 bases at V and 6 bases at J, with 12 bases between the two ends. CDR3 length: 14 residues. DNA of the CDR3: TGTGCCAGCAGTGAAGCGGGGGCAGGGTTCGAGCAGTACTTC. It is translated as CASSEAGAGFEQYF.

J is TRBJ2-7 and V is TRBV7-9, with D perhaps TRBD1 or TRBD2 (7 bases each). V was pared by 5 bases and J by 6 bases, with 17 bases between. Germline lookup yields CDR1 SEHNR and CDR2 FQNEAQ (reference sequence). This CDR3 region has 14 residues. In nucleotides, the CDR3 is TGTGCCAGCAGCGTAAGGCAGGGGGGGGGCGAGCAGTACTTC. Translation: CASSVRQGGGEQYF.

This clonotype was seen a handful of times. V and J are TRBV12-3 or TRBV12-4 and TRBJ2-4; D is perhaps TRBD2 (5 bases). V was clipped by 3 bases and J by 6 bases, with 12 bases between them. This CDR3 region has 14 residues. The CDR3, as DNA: TGTGCCAGCAGTTTTCGGCTCGGAGGAAACATTCAGTACTTC. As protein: CASSFRLGGNIQYF.

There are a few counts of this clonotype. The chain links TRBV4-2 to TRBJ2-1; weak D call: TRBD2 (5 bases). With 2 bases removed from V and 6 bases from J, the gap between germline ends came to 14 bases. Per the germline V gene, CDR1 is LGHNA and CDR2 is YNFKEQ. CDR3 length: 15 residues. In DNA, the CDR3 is TGTGCCAGCAGCCAATTTCTGGGAGCCCTCAATGAGCAGTTCTTC. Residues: CASSQFLGALNEQFF.

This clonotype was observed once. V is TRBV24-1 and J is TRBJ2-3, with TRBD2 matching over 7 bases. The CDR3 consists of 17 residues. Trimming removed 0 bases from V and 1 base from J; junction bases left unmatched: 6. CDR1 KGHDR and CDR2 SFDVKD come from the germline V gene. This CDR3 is CATSDLQGLAGTDTQYF. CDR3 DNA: TGTGCCACCAGTGATTTGCAGGGCCTAGCGGGCACAGATACGCAGTATTTT.

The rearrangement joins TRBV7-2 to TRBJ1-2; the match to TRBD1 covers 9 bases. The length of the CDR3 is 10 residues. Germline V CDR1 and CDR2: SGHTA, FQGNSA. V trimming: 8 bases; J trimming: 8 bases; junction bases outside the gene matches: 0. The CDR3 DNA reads TGTGCCAGCGGACAGGGGGGCTACACCTTC. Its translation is CASGQGGYTF.

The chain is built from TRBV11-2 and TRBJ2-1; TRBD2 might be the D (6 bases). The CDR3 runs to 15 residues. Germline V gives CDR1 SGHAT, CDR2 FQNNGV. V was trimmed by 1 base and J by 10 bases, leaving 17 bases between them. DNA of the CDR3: TGTGCCAGCAGCTTAGTGGGAGGCGATGCGGGGGAGCAGTTCTTC. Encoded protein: CASSLVGGDAGEQFF.

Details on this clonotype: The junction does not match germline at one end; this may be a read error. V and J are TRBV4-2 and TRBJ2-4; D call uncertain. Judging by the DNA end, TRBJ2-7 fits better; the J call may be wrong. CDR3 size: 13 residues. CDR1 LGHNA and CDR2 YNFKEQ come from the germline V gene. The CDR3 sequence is CAISQADGYEQYF. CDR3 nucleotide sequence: TGTGCCATCAGCCAAGCCGACGGATACGAGCAGTACTTC.

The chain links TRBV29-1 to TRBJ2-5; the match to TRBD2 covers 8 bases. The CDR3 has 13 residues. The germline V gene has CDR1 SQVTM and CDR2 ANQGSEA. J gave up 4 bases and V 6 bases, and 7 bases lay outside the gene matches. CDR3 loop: CSVNGGAGETQYF. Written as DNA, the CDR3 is TGCAGCGTGAACGGGGGGGCGGGAGAGACCCAGTACTTC.

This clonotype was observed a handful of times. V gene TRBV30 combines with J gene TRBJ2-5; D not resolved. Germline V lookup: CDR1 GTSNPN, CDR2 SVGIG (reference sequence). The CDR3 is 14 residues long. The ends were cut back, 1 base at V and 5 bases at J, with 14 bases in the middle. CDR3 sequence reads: CAWSGAPFGETQYF. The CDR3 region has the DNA TGTGCCTGGAGTGGAGCACCGTTTGGTGAGACCCAGTACTTC.

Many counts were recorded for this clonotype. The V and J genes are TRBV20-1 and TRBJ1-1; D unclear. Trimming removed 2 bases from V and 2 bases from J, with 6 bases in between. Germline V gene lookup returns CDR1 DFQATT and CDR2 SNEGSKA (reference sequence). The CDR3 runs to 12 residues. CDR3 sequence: CSARSSNTEAFF. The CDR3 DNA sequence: TGCAGTGCTAGAAGCAGTAACACTGAAGCTTTCTTT.

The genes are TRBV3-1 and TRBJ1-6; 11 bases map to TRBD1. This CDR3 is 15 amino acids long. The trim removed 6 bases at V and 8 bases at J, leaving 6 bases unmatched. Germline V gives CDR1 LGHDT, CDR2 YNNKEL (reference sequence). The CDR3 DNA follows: TGTGCCAGCAGACAGGGGGACAGGGGGTATTCACCCCTCCACTTT. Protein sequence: CASRQGDRGYSPLHF. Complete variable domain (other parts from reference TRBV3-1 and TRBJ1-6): DTAVSQTPKYLVTQMGNDKSIKCEQNLGHDTMYWYKQDSKKFLKIMFSYNNKELIINETVPNRFSPKSPDKAHLNLHINSLELGDSAVYFCASRQGDRGYSPLHFGNGTRLTVT.

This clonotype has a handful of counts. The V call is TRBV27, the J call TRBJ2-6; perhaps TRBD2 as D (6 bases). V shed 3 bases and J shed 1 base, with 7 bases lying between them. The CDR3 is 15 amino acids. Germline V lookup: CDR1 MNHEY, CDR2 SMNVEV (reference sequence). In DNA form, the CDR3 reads TGTGCCAGCAGTTTCCGGGGGTCTGGGGCCAACGTCCTGACTTTC. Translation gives CASSFRGSGANVLTF.

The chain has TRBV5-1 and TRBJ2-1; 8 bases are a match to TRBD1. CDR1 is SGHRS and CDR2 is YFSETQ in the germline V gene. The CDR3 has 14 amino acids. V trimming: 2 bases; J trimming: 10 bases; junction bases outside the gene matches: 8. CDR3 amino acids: CASSFRYRTGEQFF. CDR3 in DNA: TGCGCCAGCAGCTTTCGGTACCGGACAGGGGAGCAGTTCTTC.

The CDR3 here is CAISDTASSYEQYF. CDR3 DNA: TGTGCCATCAGTGATACAGCTTCATCCTACGAGCAGTACTTC. The chain is built from TRBV10-3 and TRBJ2-7, with no clear D. The CDR3 extends over 14 amino acids. Trimming left V 3 bases short and J 1 base short, with 10 bases between. Germline V gene sequence: CDR1 ENHRY, CDR2 SYGVKD.

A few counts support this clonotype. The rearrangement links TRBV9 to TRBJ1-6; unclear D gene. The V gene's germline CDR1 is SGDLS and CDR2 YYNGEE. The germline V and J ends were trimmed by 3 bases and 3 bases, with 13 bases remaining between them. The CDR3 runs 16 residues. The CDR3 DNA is TGTGCCAGCAGCGCGCATATTTCTGGCTATAATTCACCCCTCCACTTT. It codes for CASSAHISGYNSPLHF.

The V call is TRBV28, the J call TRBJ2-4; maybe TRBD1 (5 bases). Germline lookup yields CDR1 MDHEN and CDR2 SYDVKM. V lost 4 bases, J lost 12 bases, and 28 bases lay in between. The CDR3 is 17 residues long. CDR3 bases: TGTGCCAGCAGTTCAACCCGACAAGGGGTGGACAACGATCGTCAGTACTTC. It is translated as CASSSTRQGVDNDRQYF.

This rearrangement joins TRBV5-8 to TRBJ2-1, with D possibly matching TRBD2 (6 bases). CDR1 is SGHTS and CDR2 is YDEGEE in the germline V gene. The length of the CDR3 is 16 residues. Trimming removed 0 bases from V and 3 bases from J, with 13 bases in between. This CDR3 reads CASSLATGGNYNEQFF. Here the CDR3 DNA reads TGTGCCAGCAGCTTGGCCACTGGGGGGAACTACAATGAGCAGTTCTTC.

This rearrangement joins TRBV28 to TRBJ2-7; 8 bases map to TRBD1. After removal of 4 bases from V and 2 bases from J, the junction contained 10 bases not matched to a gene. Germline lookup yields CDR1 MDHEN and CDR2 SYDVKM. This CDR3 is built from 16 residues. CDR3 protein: CASSYVGQGNAYEQYF. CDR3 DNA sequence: TGTGCCAGCAGTTACGTAGGACAGGGTAATGCCTACGAGCAGTACTTC.

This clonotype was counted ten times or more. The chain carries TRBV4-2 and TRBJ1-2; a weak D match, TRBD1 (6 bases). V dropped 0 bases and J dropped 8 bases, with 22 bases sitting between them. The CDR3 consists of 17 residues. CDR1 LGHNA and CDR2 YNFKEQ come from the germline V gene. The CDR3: CASSQDYELGGMRGYTF. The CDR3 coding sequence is TGTGCCAGCAGCCAAGATTACGAGTTGGGGGGCATGAGGGGCTACACCTTC.

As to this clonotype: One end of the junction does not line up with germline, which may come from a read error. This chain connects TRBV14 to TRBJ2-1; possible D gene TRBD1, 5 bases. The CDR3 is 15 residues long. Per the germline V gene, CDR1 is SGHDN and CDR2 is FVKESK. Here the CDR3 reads CASSHWGGAYNERFF. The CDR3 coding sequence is TGTGCCAGCAGCCACTGGGGCGGAGCCTACAATGAGCGGTTCTTC.

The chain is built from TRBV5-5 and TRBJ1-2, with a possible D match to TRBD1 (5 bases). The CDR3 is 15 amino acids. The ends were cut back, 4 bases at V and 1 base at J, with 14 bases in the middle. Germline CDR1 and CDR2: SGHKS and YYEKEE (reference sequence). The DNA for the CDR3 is TGTGCCAGCAGCCCGGGACGGAGTAATAACTATGGCTACACCTTC. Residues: CASSPGRSNNYGYTF.

CDR3 sequence reads: CASSSLPRTGPISIGGYTF. CDR3 bases: TGTGCCAGCAGCTCTCTACCTCGGACAGGACCTATCTCTATTGGTGGCTACACCTTC. V usage is TRBV7-3 and J usage is TRBJ1-2; TRBD1 matches 7 bases. Germline V gene data show CDR1 as SGHTA and CDR2 as FQGTGA. The CDR3 length is 19 residues. The V and J ends lost 4 bases and 7 bases, in that order; junction bases with no gene match: 24. The variable domain in full, with the rest retrieved from reference TRBV7-3 and TRBJ1-2, is GAGVSQTPSNKVTEKGKYVELRCDPISGHTALYWYRQSLGQGPEFLIYFQGTGAADDSGLPNDRFFAVRPEGSVSTLKIQRTERGDSAVYLCASSSLPRTGPISIGGYTFGSGTRLTVV.

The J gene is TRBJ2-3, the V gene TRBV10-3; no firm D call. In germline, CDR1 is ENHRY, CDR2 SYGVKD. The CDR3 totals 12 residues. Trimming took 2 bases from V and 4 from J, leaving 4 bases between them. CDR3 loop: CAISEPPDTQYF. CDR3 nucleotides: TGTGCCATCAGTGAGCCCCCAGATACGCAGTATTTT.

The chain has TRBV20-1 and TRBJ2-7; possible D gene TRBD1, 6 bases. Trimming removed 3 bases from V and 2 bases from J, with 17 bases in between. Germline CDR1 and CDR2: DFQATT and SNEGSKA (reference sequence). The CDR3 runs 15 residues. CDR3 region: CSASTWTDQAYEQYF. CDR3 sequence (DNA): TGCAGTGCTAGTACCTGGACAGACCAGGCCTACGAGCAGTACTTC.